The 6 T cell receptor beta chains in this list originate from one sample, sequenced in a study of blood T cell repertoires in COVID-19. Method: immunoSEQ multiplex PCR; TCRdb's copy keeps in-frame clones and lacks some. The table records about 70,000 clones, around 86% of them present only once. Sample: peripheral blood. These receptors were taken from a woman younger than 30 with acute or convalescent COVID-19.

V usage is TRBV15 and J usage is TRBJ1-4, with D possibly TRBD1 on 6 matching bases. The CDR3 is 16 residues long. CDR1 LNHNV and CDR2 YYDKDF come from the germline V gene (reference sequence). Trimming pared 1 base from V and 4 bases from J, leaving 13 bases between. The CDR3 nucleotides read TGTGCCACCAGCAGAGGCCAACAGGGTATTAATGAAAAACTGTTTTTT. Protein sequence: CATSRGQQGINEKLFF.

This chain links TRBV7-8 with TRBJ2-1, with TRBD1 identical over 7 bases. CDR1 is SGHVS and CDR2 is FQNEAQ in the germline V gene. V shed 2 bases, J shed 6 bases, and the junction held 16 bases outside the gene matches. The CDR3 spans 18 residues. The CDR3 DNA reads as TGTGCCAGCAGCTTACGGGACAGTAACATTCGGGTCAGCAATGAGCAGTTCTTC. Translation gives CASSLRDSNIRVSNEQFF.

This chain links TRBV2 with TRBJ1-4; possibly TRBD1 for D (6 bases). Trimming removed 6 bases from V and 0 bases from J, with 8 bases in between. The CDR3 extends over 14 amino acids. Germline V gene lookup returns CDR1 SNHLY and CDR2 FYNNEI. The DNA for the CDR3 is TGTGCCAGCAGAAGGGACACAACTAATGAAAAACTGTTTTTT. Encoded protein: CASRRDTTNEKLFF.

This clone was seen just once. V is TRBV11-2 and J is TRBJ1-1, with 8 bases that match TRBD1. There are 19 residues in the CDR3. Germline CDR1 reads SGHAT; CDR2 reads FQNNGV. Trimming at V came to 5 bases and at J to 1 base, leaving 18 bases not matched to a gene. CDR3 sequence: CASSQATGDGSESNTEAFF. DNA of the CDR3: TGTGCCAGCAGCCAAGCGACAGGGGATGGGTCAGAGTCGAACACTGAAGCTTTCTTT.

A single count supports this clone. The chain has TRBV20-1 and TRBJ2-1, with 9 bases identical to TRBD2. This CDR3 is built from 15 residues. Germline CDR1 is DFQATT and CDR2 is SNEGSKA (reference sequence). The ends lost 3 bases at V and 6 bases at J; junction bases unmatched: 9. CDR3 protein: CSASGTGTSLNEQFF. The CDR3 bases are TGCAGTGCTAGTGGGACCGGGACTAGCCTCAATGAGCAGTTCTTC.

The chain joins TRBV4-3 to TRBJ2-7; TRBD2 matches 11 bases. This CDR3 spans 17 amino acids. The trim removed 0 bases at V and 4 bases at J, leaving 8 bases unmatched. Germline V gene data show CDR1 as LGHNA and CDR2 as YSLEER. The CDR3 DNA sequence: TGCGCCAGCAGCCAAGATTGGGTAGCGGGAGGGCAGTACGAGCAGTACTTC. Protein product: CASSQDWVAGGQYEQYF.